Listed below are T cell receptor beta chains from one sample, sequenced in a study of cytomegalovirus exposure and HLA in healthy donors. Produced via immunoSEQ multiplex PCR; TCRdb's table is partial and in-frame only. The data show roughly 180,000 clones, about four fifths seen once. Sequenced input: PBMCs. These receptors originate from a man younger than 35 in good health and CMV-seronegative. Each CDR3 is given with its conserved first and last residue. The order of the fields is D gene, J gene, V gene, clone size, CDR3 protein, CDR3 DNA. The D gene is left open where the match is weak. Clone sizes are given selectively: once, few, many, or a class where the clone is expanded.

d_gene: TRBD1; j_gene: TRBJ2-1; v_gene: TRBV4-2; abundance: .; CDR3aa: CASSQTGAGDNEQFF; CDR3nt: TGTGCCAGCAGCCAAACAGGGGCTGGTGACAATGAGCAGTTCTTC
d_gene: .; j_gene: TRBJ2-5; v_gene: TRBV29-1; abundance: .; CDR3aa: CSAPLGSGETQYF; CDR3nt: TGCAGCGCCCCTCTGGGATCGGGGGAGACCCAGTACTTC
d_gene: TRBD2; j_gene: TRBJ2-3; v_gene: TRBV27; abundance: few; CDR3aa: CASRVPREGRCTDTQYF; CDR3nt: TGTGCCAGCAGGGTCCCCCGGGAGGGCCGTTGCACAGATACGCAGTATTTT
d_gene: TRBD2; j_gene: TRBJ2-5; v_gene: TRBV9; abundance: .; CDR3aa: CASSSSGNQETQYF; CDR3nt: TGTGCCAGCAGCAGTAGCGGGAACCAAGAGACCCAGTACTTC
d_gene: .; j_gene: TRBJ2-7; v_gene: TRBV7-3; abundance: .; CDR3aa: CASSLSPSDSSYEQYF; CDR3nt: TGTGCCAGCAGCTTAAGTCCGAGCGACAGCTCCTACGAGCAGTACTTC
d_gene: .; j_gene: TRBJ2-2; v_gene: TRBV28; abundance: .; CDR3aa: CASTSGYTGELFF; CDR3nt: TGTGCCAGCACTTCAGGGTACACCGGGGAGCTGTTTTTT
d_gene: TRBD1; j_gene: TRBJ2-2; v_gene: TRBV11-3; abundance: .; CDR3aa: CASSLGDRGNTGELFF; CDR3nt: TGTGCCAGCAGCTTAGGGGACAGGGGGAACACCGGGGAGCTGTTTTTT
d_gene: TRBD1; j_gene: TRBJ2-7; v_gene: TRBV7-9; abundance: .; CDR3aa: CASSRTGQGEQYF; CDR3nt: TGTGCCAGCAGCCGTACGGGACAGGGGGAGCAGTACTTC
d_gene: TRBD1; j_gene: TRBJ1-1; v_gene: TRBV5-1; abundance: few; CDR3aa: CASSLGILDRGRNTEAFF; CDR3nt: TGCGCCAGCAGCTTGGGGATACTGGACAGGGGGCGGAACACTGAAGCTTTCTTT
d_gene: .; j_gene: TRBJ2-3; v_gene: TRBV5-1; abundance: .; CDR3aa: CASSSAGYTDTQYF; CDR3nt: TGCGCCAGCAGCTCCGCCGGTTACACAGATACGCAGTATTTT
d_gene: TRBD2; j_gene: TRBJ2-2; v_gene: TRBV14; abundance: once; CDR3aa: CASSQAGGSTGELFF; CDR3nt: TGTGCCAGCAGCCAAGCGGGAGGATCCACCGGGGAGCTGTTTTTT
d_gene: .; j_gene: TRBJ1-1; v_gene: TRBV18; abundance: few; CDR3aa: CASSPYQGSDTEAFF; CDR3nt: TGTGCCAGCTCACCATATCAGGGGTCAGACACTGAAGCTTTCTTT
d_gene: TRBD2; j_gene: TRBJ2-2; v_gene: TRBV6-6; abundance: .; CDR3aa: CASSYKGGTTGELFF; CDR3nt: TGTGCCAGCAGTTACAAGGGAGGGACCACCGGGGAGCTGTTTTTT
d_gene: .; j_gene: TRBJ2-3; v_gene: TRBV28; abundance: .; CDR3aa: CASSYVRLRTDTQYF; CDR3nt: TGTGCCAGCAGCTATGTCCGACTCAGAACAGATACGCAGTATTTT
d_gene: .; j_gene: TRBJ1-4; v_gene: TRBV20-1; abundance: .; CDR3aa: CASDGEKLFF; CDR3nt: TGCGCCTCCGACGGGGAAAAACTGTTTTTT
d_gene: .; j_gene: TRBJ2-5; v_gene: TRBV7-6; abundance: .; CDR3aa: CASSLVIGGGEETQYF; CDR3nt: TGTGCCAGCAGCTTAGTTATAGGGGGCGGGGAAGAGACCCAGTACTTC
d_gene: .; j_gene: TRBJ2-5; v_gene: TRBV7-9; abundance: .; CDR3aa: CASSLVDETQYF; CDR3nt: TGTGCCAGCAGCTTAGTAGATGAGACCCAGTACTTC
d_gene: .; j_gene: TRBJ2-2; v_gene: TRBV5-1; abundance: .; CDR3aa: CASTPQTANTGELFF; CDR3nt: TGCGCCAGCACACCACAGACGGCGAACACCGGGGAGCTGTTTTTT
d_gene: TRBD2; j_gene: TRBJ2-1; v_gene: TRBV7-9; abundance: .; CDR3aa: CALASGNLPLGNEQFF; CDR3nt: TGTGCCCTCGCTAGCGGGAACCTCCCTTTGGGCAATGAGCAGTTCTTC
d_gene: .; j_gene: TRBJ2-5; v_gene: TRBV6-5; abundance: .; CDR3aa: CASSLGVGETQYF; CDR3nt: TGTGCCAGCAGTTTAGGGGTCGGAGAGACCCAGTACTTC
d_gene: .; j_gene: TRBJ2-2; v_gene: TRBV19; abundance: .; CDR3aa: CASSGRTPTGELFF; CDR3nt: TGTGCCAGTAGTGGAAGGACACCCACCGGGGAGCTGTTTTTT
d_gene: TRBD2; j_gene: TRBJ2-1; v_gene: TRBV4-1; abundance: few; CDR3aa: CASSQDSAGVFNEQFF; CDR3nt: TGCGCCAGCAGCCAAGATTCGGCGGGAGTGTTTAATGAGCAGTTCTTC
d_gene: .; j_gene: TRBJ2-7; v_gene: TRBV4-3; abundance: .; CDR3aa: CASSQDWAGPPEQYF; CDR3nt: TGCGCCAGCAGCCAAGATTGGGCAGGGCCCCCCGAGCAGTACTTC
d_gene: .; j_gene: TRBJ2-3; v_gene: TRBV6-4; abundance: medium-sized; CDR3aa: CASRKTDSTDTQYF; CDR3nt: TGTGCCAGCAGAAAAACGGACTCCACAGATACGCAGTATTTT
d_gene: .; j_gene: TRBJ1-5; v_gene: TRBV6-1; abundance: .; CDR3aa: CASHQQGFQPQHF; CDR3nt: TGTGCCAGCCATCAACAGGGATTTCAGCCCCAGCATTTT
d_gene: .; j_gene: TRBJ2-1; v_gene: TRBV10-1; abundance: .; CDR3aa: CASSRGLSYNEQFF; CDR3nt: TGCGCCAGCAGCAGGGGTCTCTCCTACAATGAGCAGTTCTTC
d_gene: TRBD2; j_gene: TRBJ2-1; v_gene: TRBV4-1; abundance: .; CDR3aa: CASSQGLGLGGEQFF; CDR3nt: TGCGCCAGCAGCCAAGGGCTGGGACTAGGGGGGGAGCAGTTCTTC
d_gene: .; j_gene: TRBJ2-3; v_gene: TRBV5-1; abundance: .; CDR3aa: CASSLGGQADTQYF; CDR3nt: TGCGCCAGCAGCTTGGGTGGACAAGCAGATACGCAGTATTTT
d_gene: .; j_gene: TRBJ2-5; v_gene: TRBV27; abundance: .; CDR3aa: CASTRRGGTQYF; CDR3nt: TGTGCCAGCACCCGCCGGGGAGGGACCCAGTACTTC
d_gene: .; j_gene: TRBJ2-7; v_gene: TRBV7-9; abundance: .; CDR3aa: CSSSLLAPYEQYF; CDR3nt: TGTTCCAGCAGCTTATTGGCCCCCTACGAGCAGTACTTC
d_gene: TRBD1; j_gene: TRBJ1-2; v_gene: TRBV9; abundance: .; CDR3aa: CASSVDLGQGIDGYTF; CDR3nt: TGTGCCAGCAGCGTAGACCTGGGACAGGGGATCGATGGCTACACCTTC
d_gene: TRBD1; j_gene: TRBJ1-6; v_gene: TRBV7-9; abundance: .; CDR3aa: CASTRDSNSPLHF; CDR3nt: TGTGCCAGCACCCGGGACAGCAATTCACCCCTCCACTTT
d_gene: .; j_gene: TRBJ1-1; v_gene: TRBV10-3; abundance: .; CDR3aa: CAISQQSTEAFF; CDR3nt: TGTGCCATCAGCCAACAGAGCACGGAAGCTTTCTTT
d_gene: TRBD1; j_gene: TRBJ2-7; v_gene: TRBV9; abundance: .; CDR3aa: CASSGTGSSYEQYF; CDR3nt: TGTGCCAGCAGCGGGACAGGGTCGTCCTACGAGCAGTACTTC
d_gene: .; j_gene: TRBJ2-7; v_gene: TRBV28; abundance: once; CDR3aa: CASSPAGAGQTYEQYF; CDR3nt: TGTGCCAGCAGTCCCGCGGGGGCAGGGCAGACGTACGAGCAGTACTTC
d_gene: .; j_gene: TRBJ1-6; v_gene: TRBV14; abundance: .; CDR3aa: CASSRSSNSPLHF; CDR3nt: TGTGCCAGCAGCAGGAGCAGTAATTCACCCCTCCACTTT
d_gene: .; j_gene: TRBJ2-5; v_gene: TRBV5-1; abundance: .; CDR3aa: CASSLVLEYQETQYF; CDR3nt: TGCGCCAGCAGCTTGGTCCTAGAGTACCAAGAGACCCAGTACTTC
d_gene: TRBD1; j_gene: TRBJ2-1; v_gene: TRBV15; abundance: .; CDR3aa: CATSNLWTGATNEQFF; CDR3nt: TGTGCCACCAGCAATCTTTGGACAGGGGCTACTAATGAGCAGTTCTTC
d_gene: .; j_gene: TRBJ1-5; v_gene: TRBV4-1; abundance: .; CDR3aa: CASSLGGPNQPQHF; CDR3nt: TGCGCCAGCAGCCTCGGAGGGCCCAATCAGCCCCAGCATTTT
d_gene: .; j_gene: TRBJ2-7; v_gene: TRBV6-5; abundance: .; CDR3aa: CASSYRGYEQYF; CDR3nt: TGTGCCAGCAGTTACAGGGGGTACGAGCAGTACTTC
d_gene: TRBD1; j_gene: TRBJ1-5; v_gene: TRBV29-1; abundance: .; CDR3aa: CSVETDRGQPQHF; CDR3nt: TGCAGCGTTGAAACGGACAGGGGCCAGCCCCAGCATTTT
d_gene: .; j_gene: TRBJ2-7; v_gene: TRBV4-1; abundance: .; CDR3aa: CASSQGPDSYEQYF; CDR3nt: TGCGCCAGCAGCCAAGGCCCAGACTCCTACGAGCAGTACTTC
d_gene: TRBD2; j_gene: TRBJ2-5; v_gene: TRBV25-1; abundance: .; CDR3aa: CASSELSGLAGKETQYF; CDR3nt: TGTGCCAGCAGTGAATTATCGGGACTAGCGGGAAAAGAGACCCAGTACTTC
d_gene: .; j_gene: TRBJ2-2; v_gene: TRBV18; abundance: .; CDR3aa: CASSPQSTGPTTGELFF; CDR3nt: TGTGCCAGCTCACCACAGTCTACAGGGCCTACCACCGGGGAGCTGTTTTTT
d_gene: TRBD1; j_gene: TRBJ2-2; v_gene: TRBV4-1; abundance: few; CDR3aa: CASSQENRGLSTGELFF; CDR3nt: TGCGCCAGCAGCCAAGAAAACAGGGGGCTTAGCACCGGGGAGCTGTTTTTT
d_gene: .; j_gene: TRBJ2-2; v_gene: TRBV2; abundance: .; CDR3aa: CASTGIGNTGELFF; CDR3nt: TGTGCCAGCACGGGGATAGGCAACACCGGGGAGCTGTTTTTT
d_gene: TRBD2; j_gene: TRBJ2-3; v_gene: TRBV2; abundance: .; CDR3aa: CASSILAGADTQYF; CDR3nt: TGTGCCAGCAGTATCCTAGCGGGAGCGGATACGCAGTATTTT
d_gene: TRBD1; j_gene: TRBJ1-2; v_gene: TRBV27; abundance: .; CDR3aa: CASNPRTGQFAGYTF; CDR3nt: TGTGCCAGCAACCCCAGGACAGGGCAATTTGCGGGCTACACCTTC